The entry below gives a single T cell receptor beta chain sequence along with its context. Its antigen remains unknown. The same CDR3 also results from other DNA sequences found in this sample. The sample is drawn from a study of shared clonotypes between healthy human individuals. Study-level background: There were three CD4 naive, three CD4 memory, two CD8 naive and one CD8 memory plates per donor. Study-level points and caveats: Compared with memory subsets, naive subsets generally had larger estimated richness.

The germline V gene has CDR1 SGHRS and CDR2 YFSETQ. Unmatched junction bases numbered 4, after V lost 0 bases and J lost 5 bases. This CDR3 region has 16 residues. A deep-level run was used for the assay. Using immunoSEQ multiplex PCR, the repertoire was profiled, and TCRdb retains in-frame clones only, with some absent. The sample shows millions of clones, roughly 93% of them seen only once. CD4+ cells were split into CD45RA+ naive and CD45RA-negative memory subsets. Sequencing input: naive CD4+ T cells from PBMCs. Noted subset: CD45RA+ positively selected. The sequence was obtained from a man aged 18 to 29 in good health. Some clones in this sample may be carry-over from other donors' samples. The chain employs TRBV5-1 and TRBJ2-5; 13 bases agree with TRBD2. The CDR3, as DNA: TGCGCCAGCAGCTTGGGGACTAGCGGGAGATGGGAGACCCAGTACTTC. Residues: CASSLGTSGRWETQYF. Together with reference TRBV5-1 and TRBJ2-5, the CDR3 gives the full variable domain: KAGVTQTPRYLIKTRGQQVTLSCSPISGHRSVSWYQQTPGQGLQFLFEYFSETQRNKGNFPGRFSGRQFSNSRSEMNVSTLELGDSALYLCASSLGTSGRWETQYFGPGTRLLVL.